The 27 T cell receptor beta chains below come from one sample, sequenced in a study of blood T cell repertoires in COVID-19. Sequencing was performed with immunoSEQ multiplex PCR; in TCRdb, only in-frame clones are kept and a portion is missing. Among 57,000 or so clones listed, 70% to 85% were seen once. Sequenced: peripheral blood. The receptors were gathered from a woman of 80 years or more with active or convalescent COVID-19.

The chain joins TRBV7-2 to TRBJ2-7; TRBD2 matches 9 bases. Germline CDR1 and CDR2: SGHTA and FQGNSA. V gave up 6 bases and J gave up 0 bases; unmatched junction bases: 3. The CDR3 spans 14 residues. CDR3 DNA sequence: TGTGCCAGCAGTCAGACTAGCGGCTCCTACGAGCAGTACTTC. It specifies CASSQTSGSYEQYF. Variable domain in full (rest from reference TRBV7-2 and TRBJ2-7): GAGVSQSPSNKVTEKGKDVELRCDPISGHTALYWYRQSLGQGLEFLIYFQGNSAPDKSGLPSDRFSAERTGGSVSTLTIQRTQQEDSAVYLCASSQTSGSYEQYFGPGTRLTVT.

V and J are TRBV5-1 and TRBJ2-7; the D gene is possibly TRBD2 (6 bases). With 7 bases removed from V and 5 bases from J, the gap between germline ends came to 16 bases. The CDR3 has 13 amino acids. Germline CDR1 reads SGHRS; CDR2 reads YFSETQ. CDR3 sequence (DNA): TGCGCCAGCGCGAGGGAGGAGTGGAACGAGCAGTACTTC. Translated, it gives CASAREEWNEQYF.

The chain combines TRBV18 with TRBJ1-6, with 7 bases that match TRBD1. Germline V gene data show CDR1 as KGHSH and CDR2 as LQKENI. After removal of 3 bases from V and 8 bases from J, the junction contained 10 bases not matched to a gene. The CDR3 consists of 16 residues. The CDR3 region has the DNA TGTGCCAGCTCACCCGGATGGGACAGTTTATATTCACCCCTCCACTTT. Translated, it gives CASSPGWDSLYSPLHF. The full variable domain, completed using reference TRBV18 and TRBJ1-6, is NAGVMQNPRHLVRRRGQEARLRCSPMKGHSHVYWYRQLPEEGLKFMVYLQKENIIDESGMPKERFSAEFPKEGPSILRIQQVVRGDSAAYFCASSPGWDSLYSPLHFGNGTRLTVT.

This chain uses TRBV6-6 with TRBJ1-4; 8 nucleotides line up with TRBD1. CDR3 size: 15 residues. Trimming at V came to 2 bases and at J to 8 bases, leaving 7 bases not matched to a gene. Germline V gives CDR1 MNHNY, CDR2 SVGAGI (reference sequence). The CDR3 spells CASSYRTGYGEKLFF. In DNA form, the CDR3 reads TGTGCCAGCAGTTACCGGACAGGGTATGGGGAAAAACTGTTTTTT.

The V call is TRBV29-1, the J call TRBJ2-1; a weak D match, TRBD1 (5 bases). Germline lookup yields CDR1 SQVTM and CDR2 ANQGSEA. V lost 6 bases to trimming and J lost 8 bases, with 11 bases between them. This CDR3 region has 11 residues. This CDR3 reads CSVATGDEQFF. The CDR3 DNA reads as TGCAGCGTGGCAACAGGAGATGAGCAGTTCTTC.

This rearrangement joins TRBV15 to TRBJ2-2; a possible D gene is TRBD2 (6 bases). This CDR3 is 14 amino acids long. Germline V lookup: CDR1 LNHNV, CDR2 YYDKDF (reference sequence). Trimming shortened V by 0 bases and J by 6 bases, and 8 bases separated the two germline ends. The CDR3 nucleotides read TGTGCCACCAGCAGAGATCGCGGGGCCGGGGAGCTGTTTTTT. This translates into CATSRDRGAGELFF.

V and J are TRBV2 and TRBJ2-6, with 8 nucleotides matching TRBD1. The CDR3 runs to 17 residues. Germline V CDR1 and CDR2: SNHLY, FYNNEI. The junction had 8 bases not matched to a gene; V was cut back by 7 bases and J by 0 bases. CDR3 in amino acids: CASTPTGVRSGANVLTF. The CDR3 DNA sequence: TGTGCCAGCACCCCGACAGGGGTGCGCTCTGGGGCCAACGTCCTGACTTTC. The entire variable domain, with the rest obtained from reference TRBV2 and TRBJ2-6, is as follows: EPEVTQTPSHQVTQMGQEVILRCVPISNHLYFYWYRQILGQKVEFLVSFYNNEISEKSEIFDDQFSVERPDGSNFTLKIRSTKLEDSAMYFCASTPTGVRSGANVLTFGAGSRLTVL.

This clone was seen just once. The V and J genes are TRBV6-6 and TRBJ2-4, with 11 bases aligning to TRBD1. V was clipped by 6 bases and J by 0 bases; unmatched bases: 1. The CDR3 contains 15 residues. Germline V gene lookup returns CDR1 MNHNY and CDR2 SVGAGI (reference sequence). The CDR3 coding sequence is TGTGCCAGCAGGGGACAGGGGGTAGCCAAAAACATTCAGTACTTC. It yields the protein CASRGQGVAKNIQYF.

The chain employs TRBV25-1 and TRBJ1-2; 12 positions agree with TRBD1. Germline V gene lookup returns CDR1 MGHDK and CDR2 SYGVNS. The V and J ends lost 3 bases and 6 bases, in that order; junction bases with no gene match: 5. The length of the CDR3 is 15 residues. CDR3 amino acids: CASSDPGTGGDGYTF. CDR3 coding DNA: TGTGCCAGCAGTGACCCCGGGACAGGGGGCGATGGCTACACCTTC.

This clone was seen a few times. The chain uses TRBV11-2 and TRBJ2-3, with D tentatively TRBD2 (6 bases). Per the germline V gene, CDR1 is SGHAT and CDR2 is FQNNGV. Trimming left V 5 bases short and J 2 bases short, with 17 bases between. The CDR3 totals 16 residues. CDR3: CASSPLGRGNTDTQYF. The CDR3 region has the DNA TGTGCCAGCAGCCCGTTGGGGCGGGGAAACACAGATACGCAGTATTTT.

The chain carries TRBV29-1 and TRBJ1-4, with a tentative D call TRBD1 (5 bases). V shed 6 bases and J shed 3 bases, with 11 bases lying between them. Looked up from germline, CDR1 is SQVTM and CDR2 is ANQGSEA. The CDR3 extends over 13 amino acids. The CDR3 nucleotides read TGCAGCGTCCGCCGGGGGGCTAATGAAAAACTGTTTTTT. This encodes CSVRRGANEKLFF.

The rearrangement links TRBV27 to TRBJ2-7; the match to TRBD1 covers 7 bases. The germline V gene encodes CDR1 MNHEY and CDR2 SMNVEV (reference sequence). The CDR3 length is 15 residues. The ends lost 6 bases at V and 2 bases at J; junction bases unmatched: 10. The CDR3 DNA is TGTGCCAGCAGGCTTACAGGGGATGGGGCCTACGAGCAGTACTTC. It specifies CASRLTGDGAYEQYF.

This chain joins TRBV7-9 and TRBJ1-4; weak D call: TRBD1 (6 bases). Germline V gene sequence: CDR1 SEHNR, CDR2 FQNEAQ (reference sequence). Trimming removed 3 bases from V and 4 bases from J, with 9 bases in between. The length of the CDR3 is 14 residues. CDR3 coding DNA: TGTGCCAGCAGCTTTGGACAGATTAATGAAAAACTGTTTTTT. It is translated as CASSFGQINEKLFF. Full variable domain (remainder filled in from reference TRBV7-9 and TRBJ1-4): DTGVSQNPRHKITKRGQNVTFRCDPISEHNRLYWYRQTLGQGPEFLTYFQNEAQLEKSRLLSDRFSAERPKGSFSTLEIQRTEQGDSAMYLCASSFGQINEKLFFGSGTQLSVL.

The chain recombines TRBV12-5 with TRBJ2-5, with TRBD1 as a possible D gene (5 bases). This CDR3 has 12 residues. Germline V CDR1 and CDR2: LGHNT, FRNRAP. Trimming took 5 bases from V and 5 from J, leaving 9 bases between them. CDR3 sequence reads: CASGPRQETQYF. The CDR3 DNA is TGTGCTAGTGGTCCCCGACAGGAGACCCAGTACTTC.

This chain joins TRBV19 and TRBJ1-1; D not resolved. The CDR3 contains 14 residues. V lost 4 bases to trimming and J lost 4 bases, with 13 bases between them. The germline V gene has CDR1 LNHDA and CDR2 SQIVND (reference sequence). Written as DNA, the CDR3 is TGTGCCAGTAGTAGGATCGGAGCGTTCACTGAAGCTTTCTTT. Protein: CASSRIGAFTEAFF.

The J gene is TRBJ2-2, the V gene TRBV11-3; D remains unclear. With 1 base removed from V and 7 bases from J, the gap between germline ends came to 10 bases. Germline CDR1 SGHNT, CDR2 YENEEA. This CDR3 contains 14 residues. The CDR3 region is CASSLGSSDGELFF. The CDR3 DNA reads as TGTGCCAGCAGCTTAGGTAGTTCTGACGGGGAGCTGTTTTTT. Full variable domain (remainder filled in from reference TRBV11-3 and TRBJ2-2): EAGVVQSPRYKIIEKKQPVAFWCNPISGHNTLYWYLQNLGQGPELLIRYENEEAVDDSQLPKDRFSAERLKGVDSTLKIQPAELGDSAVYLCASSLGSSDGELFFGEGSRLTVL.

The chain uses TRBV4-1 and TRBJ2-4, with TRBD1 as a possible D gene (6 bases). The CDR3 has 16 residues. Germline V gene lookup returns CDR1 MGHRA and CDR2 YSYEKL. V lost 1 base to trimming and J lost 5 bases, with 15 bases between them. The CDR3 DNA reads TGCGCCAGCAGCCAAGCTCAGGGGAAGTACGAAAACATTCAGTACTTC. Protein: CASSQAQGKYENIQYF.

This chain uses TRBV7-8 with TRBJ2-7; TRBD2 might be the D (6 bases). The CDR3 sequence is 13 residues long. V lost 5 bases and J 7 bases, leaving 15 bases between the germline ends. CDR1 and CDR2 from the germline V gene are SGHVS and FQNEAQ. The CDR3 bases are TGTGCCAGCAGCCCCCAGCGGGCTGGGGAGCAGTACTTC. As protein: CASSPQRAGEQYF. The complete variable domain, with remaining parts taken from reference TRBV7-8 and TRBJ2-7, reads GAGVSQSPRYKVAKRGQDVALRCDPISGHVSLFWYQQALGQGPEFLTYFQNEAQLDKSGLPSDRFFAERPEGSVSTLKIQRTQQEDSAVYLCASSPQRAGEQYFGPGTRLTVT.

This chain links TRBV7-9 with TRBJ1-2, with D maybe TRBD1 (5 bases). Trimming shortened V by 0 bases and J by 4 bases, and 15 bases separated the two germline ends. CDR3 length: 16 amino acids. Germline CDR1 is SEHNR and CDR2 is FQNEAQ (reference sequence). The CDR3 DNA is TGTGCCAGCAGCTTAGCCCAGGCACAGGAGCCCTATGGCTACACCTTC. Protein product: CASSLAQAQEPYGYTF. Complete variable domain (other parts from reference TRBV7-9 and TRBJ1-2): DTGVSQNPRHKITKRGQNVTFRCDPISEHNRLYWYRQTLGQGPEFLTYFQNEAQLEKSRLLSDRFSAERPKGSFSTLEIQRTEQGDSAMYLCASSLAQAQEPYGYTFGSGTRLTVV.

This clone appeared a single time. CDR3 in DNA: TGCAGCGTTGACGGGACAGGGGGCTCGGTGTCGCATGGCTACACCTTC. Amino acid sequence: CSVDGTGGSVSHGYTF. This chain joins TRBV29-1 and TRBJ1-2; TRBD1 matches at 12 bases. Germline values: CDR1 SQVTM, CDR2 ANQGSEA. Trimming cost V 3 bases and J 6 bases; bases outside gene matches: 11. This CDR3 has 16 amino acids. Full variable domain (remainder filled in from reference TRBV29-1 and TRBJ1-2): SAVISQKPSRDICQRGTSLTIQCQVDSQVTMMFWYRQQPGQSLTLIATANQGSEATYESGFVIDKFPISRPNLTFSTLTVSNMSPEDSSIYLCSVDGTGGSVSHGYTFGSGTRLTVV.

V gene TRBV19 combines with J gene TRBJ2-5; 8 bases align to TRBD1. CDR1 is LNHDA, CDR2 SQIVND, per germline (reference sequence). This CDR3 has 14 amino acids. The ends lost 3 bases at V and 2 bases at J; junction bases unmatched: 2. CDR3 loop: CASSIDRGQETQYF. For the CDR3, the DNA is TGTGCCAGTAGTATCGACAGGGGACAAGAGACCCAGTACTTC.

This clone was seen more than once but under ten times. This chain joins TRBV29-1 and TRBJ2-7, with a tentative D call TRBD1 (5 bases). Trimming removed 5 bases at V and 6 bases at J, with 11 bases between. CDR1 and CDR2 from the germline V gene are SQVTM and ANQGSEA. This CDR3 is 11 amino acids long. The chain's CDR3 is CSVFITGEQYF. CDR3 bases: TGCAGCGTTTTTATTACAGGCGAGCAGTACTTC.

This chain joins TRBV10-3 and TRBJ2-6, with 10 bases fitting TRBD1. The CDR3 sequence is 17 residues long. Germline CDR1 and CDR2: ENHRY and SYGVKD. With 6 bases clipped from V and 1 base from J, the junction kept 6 bases outside the gene matches. The CDR3 DNA is TGTGCCATCAGCCCTGGGGACAGGGGTTCTGGGGCCAACGTCCTGACTTTC. Residues: CAISPGDRGSGANVLTF.

J is TRBJ2-2 and V is TRBV5-4; weak D call: TRBD2 (5 bases). The CDR3 is made up of 12 amino acids. Germline CDR1 and CDR2: SGHNT and YYREEE (reference sequence). Trimming took off 1 base at V and 8 bases at J, with 6 bases between the two ends. The CDR3 DNA sequence: TGTGCCAGCAGCTTGAGAGGGGGGGAGCTGTTTTTT. Translated, it gives CASSLRGGELFF.

This rearrangement joins TRBV27 to TRBJ2-3, with D possibly TRBD1 on 6 matching bases. Germline-derived CDR1 and CDR2 are MNHEY and SMNVEV (reference sequence). V was clipped by 5 bases and J by 6 bases, with 18 bases between them. The CDR3 is 15 residues long. This CDR3 is CASSPPWGLRDTQYF. As DNA, the CDR3 is TGTGCCAGCAGTCCCCCCTGGGGGCTAAGGGATACGCAGTATTTT.

CDR3 sequence: CASRPSLHNEQFF. The CDR3 DNA is TGTGCCAGCAGGCCAAGCCTTCACAATGAGCAGTTCTTC. The gene calls are TRBV2 and TRBJ2-1, with D uncertain. Trimming pared 6 bases from V and 5 bases from J, leaving 11 bases between. The CDR3 loop spans 13 amino acids. Looked up from germline, CDR1 is SNHLY and CDR2 is FYNNEI.

CDR3 sequence: CASYSGGIYGYTF. CDR3 in DNA: TGTGCCAGCTATTCAGGGGGCATCTATGGCTACACCTTC. The rearrangement joins TRBV6-5 to TRBJ1-2; TRBD1 agrees at 8 bases. V gave up 8 bases and J gave up 4 bases; unmatched junction bases: 6. This CDR3 is 13 amino acids long. From germline, CDR1 is MNHEY and CDR2 SVGAGI.